This T cell receptor (beta chain) comes out of a study of Ad26.COV2.S vaccination and SARS-CoV-2 variants. Study findings and constraints: Substantial breadth was reportedly displayed by spike-specific CD8+ and CD4+ T cell responses after vaccination. Overall T cell responses may have been underestimated by the analyses of TCR breadth and depth.

The sample's treatment: some 20 received Ad26.COV2.S at low or high dose, single or two shots; about 5 received placebo; per-sample allocation not given. The samples date from day 63 after the first vaccine or placebo injection. As concerns this clone: What it binds is unknown.

The CDR3 totals 13 residues. With 9 bases removed from V and 3 bases from J, the gap between germline ends came to 14 bases. Germline-derived CDR1 and CDR2 are SGHKS and YYEKEE (reference sequence). The assay was immunoSEQ multiplex PCR, and TCRdb's table has in-frame clones only and misses some. The sample carries under 300,000 clones, 87% recorded once. V is TRBV5-5 and J is TRBJ2-3, with a tentative D call TRBD2 (6 bases). This receptor was identified in a person aged 18-65 years who received the Ad26.COV2.S COVID-19 vaccine or a placebo. The source was peripheral blood, collected in a trial of Ad26.COV2.S vaccine versus placebo. CDR3 DNA: TGTGCCACTAAGCTGGGGGGAACAGATACGCAGTATTTT. Encoded protein: CATKLGGTDTQYF.